This T cell receptor beta chain was recovered during a study of CD8+CD57+ T cells in acquired aplastic anemia. Study-wide context: Sorting CD4+ and CD8+ cells gave DNA averaging roughly 3.2 ug.

Profiling that covered TCR beta VDJ and CDR3 relied on genomic DNA as its template. TCRdb re-called the reads through MiXCR, storing one row per CDR3 protein. This table has over 150,000 distinct CDR3 sequences, less than 65% appearing once. Flow cytometry had shown expanded CD8+CD57+ cells in the patients chosen for sequencing. Patients were untreated when blood was sampled. The germline V gene encodes CDR1 SEHNR and CDR2 FQNEAQ (reference sequence). V shed 7 bases and J shed 9 bases, with 13 bases lying between them. There are 12 residues in the CDR3. The TCR sequence derives from a human donor with aplastic anemia. The sequenced material came from sorted CD4+, CD8+, or CD8+CD57+ T cells (not recorded which) from PBMCs. The V and J genes are TRBV7-9 and TRBJ1-5; D is undetermined. The CDR3 is CASTTGVLPQHF. In DNA, the CDR3 is TGTGCCAGCACCACGGGAGTCCTGCCCCAGCATTTT.